The entry below describes one T cell receptor beta chain. The sample comes from a study of technical replicates of blood from several donors. V was clipped by 3 bases and J by 5 bases; unmatched bases: 0. The CDR3 loop spans 12 amino acids. The V gene's germline CDR1 is LNHDA and CDR2 SQIVND (reference sequence). Some clones are missing from TCRdb's copy, which holds only in-frame ones; the method was immunoSEQ multiplex PCR. The table lists over 55,000 clones, about 96% of them singletons. The origin of this receptor is a human donor in good health. The genes are TRBV19 and TRBJ2-5; 7 bases fit TRBD1. Material: T cells isolated from PBMCs. CDR3 protein: CASSMDRETQYF. The CDR3 nucleotides are TGTGCCAGTAGTATGGACAGGGAGACCCAGTACTTC. Full variable domain (outside the CDR3, taken from reference TRBV19 and TRBJ2-5): DGGITQSPKYLFRKEGQNVTLSCEQNLNHDAMYWYRQDPGQGLRLIYYSQIVNDFQKGDIAEGYSVSREKKESFPLTVTSAQKNPTAFYLCASSMDRETQYFGPGTRLLVL.